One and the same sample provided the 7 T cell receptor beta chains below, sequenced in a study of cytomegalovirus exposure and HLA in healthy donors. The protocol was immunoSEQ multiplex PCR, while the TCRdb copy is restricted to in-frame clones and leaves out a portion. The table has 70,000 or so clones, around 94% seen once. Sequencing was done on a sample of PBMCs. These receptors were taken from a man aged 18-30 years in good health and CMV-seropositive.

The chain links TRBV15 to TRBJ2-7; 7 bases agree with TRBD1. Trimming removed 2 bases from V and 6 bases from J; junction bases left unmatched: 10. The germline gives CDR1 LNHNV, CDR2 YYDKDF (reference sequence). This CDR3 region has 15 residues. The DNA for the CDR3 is TGTGCCACCAGCAGACCCGGGACAGCTCCCCTCGAGCAGTACTTC. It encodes CATSRPGTAPLEQYF. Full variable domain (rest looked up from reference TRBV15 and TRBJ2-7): DAMVIQNPRYQVTQFGKPVTLSCSQTLNHNVMYWYQQKSSQAPKLLFHYYDKDFNNEADTPDNFQSRRPNTSFCFLDIRSPGLGDTAMYLCATSRPGTAPLEQYFGPGTRLTVT.

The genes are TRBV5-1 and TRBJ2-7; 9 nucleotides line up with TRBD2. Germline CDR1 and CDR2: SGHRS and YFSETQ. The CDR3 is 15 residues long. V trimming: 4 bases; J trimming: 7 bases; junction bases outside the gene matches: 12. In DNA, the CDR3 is TGCGCCAGCAGCCCCGGACTAGCGAGCGAAGGGGAGCAGTACTTC. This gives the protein CASSPGLASEGEQYF.

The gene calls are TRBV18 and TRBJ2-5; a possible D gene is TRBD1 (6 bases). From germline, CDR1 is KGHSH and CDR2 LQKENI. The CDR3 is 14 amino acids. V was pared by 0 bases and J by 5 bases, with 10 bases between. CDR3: CASSPPSDRETQYF. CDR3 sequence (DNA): TGTGCCAGCTCACCACCTTCCGACAGGGAGACCCAGTACTTC.

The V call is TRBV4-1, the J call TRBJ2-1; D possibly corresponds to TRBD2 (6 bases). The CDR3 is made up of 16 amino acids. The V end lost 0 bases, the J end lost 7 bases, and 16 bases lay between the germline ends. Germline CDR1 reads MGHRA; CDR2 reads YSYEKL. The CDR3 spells CASSQDTGGPVNEQFF. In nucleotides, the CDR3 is TGCGCCAGCAGCCAAGACACAGGAGGGCCCGTTAATGAGCAGTTCTTC.

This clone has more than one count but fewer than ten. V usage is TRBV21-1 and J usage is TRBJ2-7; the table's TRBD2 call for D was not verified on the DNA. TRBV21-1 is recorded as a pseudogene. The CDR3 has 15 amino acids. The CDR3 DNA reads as TGTGCCAGCAGCTCTCGCGGGGGCAGCTCCTACGAGCAGTACTTC. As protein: CASSSRGGSSYEQYF.

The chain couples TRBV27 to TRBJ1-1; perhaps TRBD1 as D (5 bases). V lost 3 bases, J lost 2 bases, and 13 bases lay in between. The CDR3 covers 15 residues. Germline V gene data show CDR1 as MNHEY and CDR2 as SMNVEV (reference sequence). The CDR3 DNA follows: TGTGCCAGCAGTTTTGTGGGGGGACTTAACACTGAAGCTTTCTTT. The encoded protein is CASSFVGGLNTEAFF.

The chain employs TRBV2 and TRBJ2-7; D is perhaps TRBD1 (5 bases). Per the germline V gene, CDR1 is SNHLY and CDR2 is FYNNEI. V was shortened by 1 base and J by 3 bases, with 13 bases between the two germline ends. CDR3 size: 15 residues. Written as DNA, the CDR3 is TGTGCCAGCAGTGAAGTCTCACCGGACATCTACGAGCAGTACTTC. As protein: CASSEVSPDIYEQYF.